These T cell receptor beta chains were read from a single sample in a study of OX40 agonist ivuxolimab in advanced cancers. Assay used: immunoSEQ multiplex PCR; TCRdb lists only in-frame clones, some missing. Of tens of thousands of clones listed, 70% to 90% are singletons. Specimen: CD4+ or CD8+ T cells sorted from blood, collected in a trial of the OX40 agonist ivuxolimab. These TCRs come from an adult with an advanced solid tumor such as melanoma, head and neck, liver or kidney cancer. CDR3s include the opening cysteine and the closing phenylalanine or tryptophan. A D gene is named only where the DNA matches it firmly. Size values are once, few and many counts, or a class for expanded clones, and some rows have none.

D gene	J gene	clone size	V gene	CDR3 DNA	CDR3 protein
TRBD2	TRBJ2-5	-	TRBV7-9	TGTGCCAGCAGCACGTCCTTAGCGGGAGTACAAGAGACCCAGTACTTC	CASSTSLAGVQETQYF
TRBD2	TRBJ2-1	-	TRBV28	TGTGCCAGCAGTTGGGCTAGCGGGGGGGCCAATGAGCAGTTCTTC	CASSWASGGANEQFF
-	TRBJ2-1	-	TRBV28	TGTGCCAGCAGATCCGTCAGGGCCCCGGACAATGAGCAGTTCTTC	CASRSVRAPDNEQFF
-	TRBJ1-5	-	TRBV9	TGTGCCAGCAGCCCGCCTGAACGGACTCCAAGTAGCAATCAGCCCCAGCATTTT	CASSPPERTPSSNQPQHF
TRBD1	TRBJ1-2	-	TRBV7-9	TGTGCCAGCAGCTTGAGTCAGGGACAGGGCTACACCTTC	CASSLSQGQGYTF
-	TRBJ2-7	once	TRBV27	TGTGCCAGCAGTTCCCCAACAGGCTCCTCGGACGAGCAGTACTTC	CASSSPTGSSDEQYF
-	TRBJ2-1	-	TRBV7-9	TGTGCCAGCAGCCCACGGGCTTTTCTTATGGACAATGAGCAGTTCTTC	CASSPRAFLMDNEQFF
-	TRBJ2-1	-	TRBV28	TGTGCCAGCAGTTTGGGTCTAGATAGTAATGAGCAGTTCTTC	CASSLGLDSNEQFF
TRBD1	TRBJ2-1	-	TRBV2	TGTGCCAGCAGTGACGGTTTCAGGGGGCAGGATGAGCAGTTCTTC	CASSDGFRGQDEQFF
-	TRBJ2-7	-	TRBV7-9	TGTGCCAGCAGCCCAGGACAGAATCCCTACGAGCAGTACTTC	CASSPGQNPYEQYF
-	TRBJ2-7	-	TRBV28	TGTGCCAGCAGTCGGACGGGCTACGAGCAGTACTTC	CASSRTGYEQYF
-	TRBJ2-5	-	TRBV30	TGTGCCTGTGGGCCAGAAATTCGACAAGAGACCCAGTACTTC	CACGPEIRQETQYF
TRBD2	TRBJ2-1	-	TRBV5-1	TGCGCCAGCAGCTTGGAGGCTAGTGGGGGGGATGAGCAGTTCTTC	CASSLEASGGDEQFF
-	TRBJ1-3	-	TRBV28	TGTGCCAGCAGTTTAGGGCAGGATGGATTCTCTGGAAACACCATATATTTT	CASSLGQDGFSGNTIYF
-	TRBJ2-7	few	TRBV9	TGTGCCAGCAGCGACCTAAAGAAGGGGCTAAGGGAGCAGTACTTC	CASSDLKKGLREQYF
TRBD1	TRBJ2-5	-	TRBV27	TGTGCCAGCAGTTTATGGGACAGGGGCCAAGAGACCCAGTACTTC	CASSLWDRGQETQYF
-	TRBJ1-1	-	TRBV7-9	TGTGCCAGCAGCCACACGAGGGTGACTGAAGCTTTCTTT	CASSHTRVTEAFF
TRBD1	TRBJ2-1	-	TRBV29-1	TGCAGCGTTGTAGGGTTGACAGGGGGAACCTACAATGAGCAGTTCTTC	CSVVGLTGGTYNEQFF
-	TRBJ1-2	-	TRBV5-4	TGTGCCAGCAGCTTAGAAGGAGCCTATGGCTACACCTTC	CASSLEGAYGYTF
-	TRBJ1-1	-	TRBV19	TGTGCCAGTAGTGTCGCGTTAGGACTCCAGAACACTGAAGCTTTCTTT	CASSVALGLQNTEAFF
-	TRBJ1-5	-	TRBV30	TGTGCCTGGAGGGCCAGGGGAGGCGATCAGCCCCAGCATTTT	CAWRARGGDQPQHF
TRBD1	TRBJ2-1	-	TRBV10-3	TGTGCCATCAGTGCGGGACAGGGACCCAATGAGCAGTTCTTC	CAISAGQGPNEQFF
-	TRBJ2-6	-	TRBV4-1	TGCGCCAGCAGCTTACCCTCCGGGGCCAACGTCCTGACTTTC	CASSLPSGANVLTF
TRBD1	TRBJ1-4	-	TRBV5-6	TGTGCCAGCAGCTTGTGGACAGGGGTTTCTCCTAATGAAAAACTGTTTTTT	CASSLWTGVSPNEKLFF
TRBD1	TRBJ2-2	-	TRBV6-6	TGTGCCAGCAGTCGGACAGGGACCGGGGAGCTGTTTTTT	CASSRTGTGELFF
TRBD1	TRBJ1-5	-	TRBV28	TGTGCCAGCAGTTTACTAGGACAGGGGGTACTAGGGCAGCCCCAGCATTTT	CASSLLGQGVLGQPQHF
TRBD1	TRBJ2-2	-	TRBV29-1	TGCAGCGTTGAGAAGGACAGGGCCGGGGGGGAGCTGTTTTTT	CSVEKDRAGGELFF
TRBD2	TRBJ2-1	-	TRBV19	TGTGCCAGTAGTACGACTAGCGGAGCCCCCTACAATGAGCAGTTCTTC	CASSTTSGAPYNEQFF
TRBD2	TRBJ2-5	once	TRBV6-4	TGTGCCAGCAGGGGGACTAGGTTGGGCTATCGAGAGACCCAGTACTTC	CASRGTRLGYRETQYF
-	TRBJ2-3	-	TRBV5-1	TGCGCCAGCACGACCACTGGGGGCATTAACACAGATACGCAGTATTTT	CASTTTGGINTDTQYF
TRBD1	TRBJ2-7	-	TRBV28	TGTGCCAGCAGTTTTAGGGACAGGGACAGATACGAGCAGTACTTC	CASSFRDRDRYEQYF
TRBD2	TRBJ2-7	-	TRBV27	TGTGCCAGCAGTTTCGTCTCCAGCGGGAGTGGTGAGCAGTACTTC	CASSFVSSGSGEQYF
-	TRBJ1-1	-	TRBV27	TGTGCCAGCAGAGCCGGGACAGAAGCTTTCTTT	CASRAGTEAFF
TRBD1	TRBJ2-3	-	TRBV19	TGTGCCAGTAGTATAGGATTGCACAGGGGGGATACGCAGTATTTT	CASSIGLHRGDTQYF
TRBD1	TRBJ2-7	once	TRBV11-2	TGTGCCAGCAGCTTCAACCGGGACAGGGACTACGAGCAGTACTTC	CASSFNRDRDYEQYF
-	TRBJ2-2	-	TRBV2	TGTGCCAGCCAGGAGCGCCGGCCCGGGGAGCTGTTTTTT	CASQERRPGELFF
-	TRBJ2-5	-	TRBV30	TGTGCCTGGAGAGGGCCTACGACCCAGTACTTC	CAWRGPTTQYF
TRBD2	TRBJ2-7	-	TRBV4-1	TGCGCCAGCAGCCAAGGAGGACTAGCGGGACCTCCGTGGATATACGAGCAGTACTTC	CASSQGGLAGPPWIYEQYF
-	TRBJ2-3	once	TRBV7-3	TGTGCCAGCAGCTTAACGTCCGGTAGCGGTGCAGATACGCAGTATTTT	CASSLTSGSGADTQYF
-	TRBJ2-7	few	TRBV27	TGTGCCACCGGGGTAACGGCCTACGAGCAGTACTTC	CATGVTAYEQYF
-	TRBJ1-4	-	TRBV11-2	TGTGCCAGCAGCTCCTGGGACTTAAAGGAAAAACTGTTTTTT	CASSSWDLKEKLFF
-	TRBJ2-7	-	TRBV28	TGTGCCAGCAGTTTCGTGGCGAACTCCTACGAGCAGTACTTC	CASSFVANSYEQYF
-	TRBJ1-2	-	TRBV5-1	TGCGCCAGCACAACCGGGGACGCGAACGGTGGCTACACCTTC	CASTTGDANGGYTF
-	TRBJ2-3	-	TRBV11-2	TGTGCCAGCAGCTTAGACCCTAGGGGAGATACGCAGTATTTT	CASSLDPRGDTQYF
TRBD2	TRBJ2-5	-	TRBV7-9	TGTGCCAGCAGCGCGGTGGGACTACCCCCCCAAGAGCAGTACTTC	CASSAVGLPPQEQYF
-	TRBJ2-7	-	TRBV7-2	TGTGCCAGCAGCTCCAACGGGAGAGTGTACGAGCAGTACTTC	CASSSNGRVYEQYF
-	TRBJ2-7	once	TRBV4-3	TGCGCCAGCAGCCAAGATCCGGGATCGCCGCTTGAGCAGTACTTC	CASSQDPGSPLEQYF
-	TRBJ2-5	-	TRBV27	TGTGCCAGCAGCGGGGGCGGGACCCAGTACTTC	CASSGGGTQYF
-	TRBJ1-1	-	TRBV7-9	TGTGCCAGCAGCTTCCCCACGGACAGAGTGAACACTGAAGCTTTCTTT	CASSFPTDRVNTEAFF
-	TRBJ2-5	-	TRBV5-1	TGCGCCAGCAGCTCAACGACAGTCCTAACTTCGTATCAAGAGACCCAGTACTTC	CASSSTTVLTSYQETQYF
-	TRBJ2-7	-	TRBV11-3	TGTGCCAGCAGCCCATTTATTAGCTCCTACGAGCAGTACTTC	CASSPFISSYEQYF
-	TRBJ2-7	few	TRBV7-6	TGTGCCAGCAGCTTGGGGACTGTTGACGAGCAGTACTTC	CASSLGTVDEQYF
TRBD2	TRBJ2-4	-	TRBV6-1	TGTGCCAGCAGTGGACTAGCGGGAGGGCCGGGAGCCAAAAACATTCAGTACTTC	CASSGLAGGPGAKNIQYF